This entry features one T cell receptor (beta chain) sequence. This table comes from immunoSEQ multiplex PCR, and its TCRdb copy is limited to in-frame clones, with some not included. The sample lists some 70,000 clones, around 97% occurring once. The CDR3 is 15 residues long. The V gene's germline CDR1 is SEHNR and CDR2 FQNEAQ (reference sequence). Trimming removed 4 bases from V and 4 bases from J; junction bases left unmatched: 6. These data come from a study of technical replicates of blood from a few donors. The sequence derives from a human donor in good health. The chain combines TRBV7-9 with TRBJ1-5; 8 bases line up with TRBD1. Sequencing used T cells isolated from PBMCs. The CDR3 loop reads CASSSAGGTNQPQHF. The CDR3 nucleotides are TGTGCCAGCAGCTCCGCAGGGGGCACAAATCAGCCCCAGCATTTT.